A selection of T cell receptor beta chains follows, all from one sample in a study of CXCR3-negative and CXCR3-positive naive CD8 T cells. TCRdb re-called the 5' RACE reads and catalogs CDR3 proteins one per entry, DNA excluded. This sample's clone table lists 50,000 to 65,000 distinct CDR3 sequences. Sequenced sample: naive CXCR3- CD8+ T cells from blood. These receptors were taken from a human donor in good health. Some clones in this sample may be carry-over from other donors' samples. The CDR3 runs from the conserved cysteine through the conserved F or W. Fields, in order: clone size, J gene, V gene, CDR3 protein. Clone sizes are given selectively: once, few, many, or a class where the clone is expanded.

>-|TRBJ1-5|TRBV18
CASSYSGTGVSWGNQPQHF
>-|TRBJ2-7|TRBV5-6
CASTSGYEQYF
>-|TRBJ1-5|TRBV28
CASLDRVGPQHF
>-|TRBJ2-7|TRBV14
CASSHLLGLGEDPYYEQYF
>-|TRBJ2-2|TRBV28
CASKNPRGQGSAGELFF
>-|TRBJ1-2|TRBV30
CAWRDHYGYTF
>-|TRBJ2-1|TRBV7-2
CASSPREGPQSSYNEQFF
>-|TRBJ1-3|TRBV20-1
CSARNPKGGQGPSGNTIYF
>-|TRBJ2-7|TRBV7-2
CASTPVSYEQYF
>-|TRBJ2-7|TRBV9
CASSDGTYEQYF
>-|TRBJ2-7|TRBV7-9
CASSGPSSYEQYF
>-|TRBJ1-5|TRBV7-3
CASSFFLGIQGAPTNQPQHF
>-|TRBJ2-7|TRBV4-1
CASSQIRDRYYEQYF
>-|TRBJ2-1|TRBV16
CASSQSRGSSYNEQFF
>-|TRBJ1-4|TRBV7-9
CASSYQDPNEKLFF
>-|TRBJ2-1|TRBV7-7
CASSLGGAYYNEQFF
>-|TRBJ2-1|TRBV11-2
CASSFPSLREGNEQFF
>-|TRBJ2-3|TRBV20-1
CSAGYRGRTDTQYF
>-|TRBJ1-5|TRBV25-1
CASRLPQPQHF
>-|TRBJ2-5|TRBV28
CASSHSSGHAETQYF
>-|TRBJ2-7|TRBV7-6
CASSDTRGWSYEQYF
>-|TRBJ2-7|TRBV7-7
CASSFPQDRNYEQYF
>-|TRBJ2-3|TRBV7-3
CASSLLAGGPEDTQYF
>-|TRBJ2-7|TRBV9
CASSAGLSQTYEQYF
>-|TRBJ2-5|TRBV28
CASRDLAGGVAVGF
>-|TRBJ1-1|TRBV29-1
CSVDNLVSTEAFF
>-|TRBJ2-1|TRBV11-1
CASSLFVAGEVNEQFF
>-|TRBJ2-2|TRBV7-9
CASRGGHVTGELFF
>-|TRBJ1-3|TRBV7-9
CASSLPPGRNSGNTIYF
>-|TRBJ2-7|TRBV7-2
CASSDGLALSYEQYF
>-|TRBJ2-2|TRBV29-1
CSARLEGRGTGELFF
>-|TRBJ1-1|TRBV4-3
CASSQAGTGLSEAFF
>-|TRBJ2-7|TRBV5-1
CASKSGASYEQYF
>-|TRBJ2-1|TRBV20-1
CSARDGAGGSYNEQFF
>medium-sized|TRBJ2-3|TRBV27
CASSSLGLAGGTDTQYF
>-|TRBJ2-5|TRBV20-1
CSARDGRDRLETQYF
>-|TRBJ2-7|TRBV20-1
CSARDMRGDTVSYEQYF
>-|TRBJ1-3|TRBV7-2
CASSLAGRWNTGNTIYF
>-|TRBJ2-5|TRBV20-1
CSAKGSGQGNFQETQYF
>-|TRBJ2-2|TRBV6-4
CASSDVGGAGELFF
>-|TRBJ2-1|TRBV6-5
CASTGQLSYNEQFF
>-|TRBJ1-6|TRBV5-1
CASSLALEGTAAGNSPLHF
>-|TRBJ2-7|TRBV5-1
CASSLEPDYEQYF
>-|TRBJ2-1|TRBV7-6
CASSLAVEIAGVGEQFF
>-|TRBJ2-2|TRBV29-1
CSVMGLAGVGGELFF
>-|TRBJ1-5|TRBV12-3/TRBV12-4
CASSLRLTRNQPQHF
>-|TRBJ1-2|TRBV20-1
CSARSKTGIHLGYGYTF
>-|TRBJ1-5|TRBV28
CASSLETGVNQPQHF
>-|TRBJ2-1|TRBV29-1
CSVDELTSGEYNEQFF
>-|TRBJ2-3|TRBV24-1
CATREDSRERPDTQYF
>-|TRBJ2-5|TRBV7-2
CASSFRSGQQETQYF
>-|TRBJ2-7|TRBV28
CASPPLRGLTYEQYF
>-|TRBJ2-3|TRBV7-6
CASSKIGGTDTQYF
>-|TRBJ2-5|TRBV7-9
CASSWDRDQETQYF
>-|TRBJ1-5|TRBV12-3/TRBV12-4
CASSLAGQPQHF